Detailed here is one T cell receptor beta chain. The sample belongs to a study of OX40 agonist ivuxolimab in advanced cancers. Across the study: Among those enrolled, mean age was 60 years (range roughly 20 to 85) and about 81% were male. Of the participants, around 39% had some prior anti-PD-1, anti-PD-L1 or anti-CTLA-4 therapy, which was allowed.

Assay used: immunoSEQ multiplex PCR; TCRdb lists only in-frame clones, some missing. The profile shows tens of thousands of clones, approximately 90% of them singletons. CDR1 is PRHDT and CDR2 is FYEKMQ in the germline V gene (reference sequence). The CDR3 loop spans 16 amino acids. V lost 1 base to trimming and J lost 3 bases, with 14 bases between them. The chain recombines TRBV13 with TRBJ2-3; D is uncertain. The sequencing used CD4+ or CD8+ T cells sorted from blood, collected in a trial of the OX40 agonist ivuxolimab. The TCR sequence derives from an adult with an advanced solid tumor such as melanoma, head and neck, liver or kidney cancer. DNA of the CDR3: TGTGCCAGCAGCTTAGTCGGGTCAGTAGGGACAGATACGCAGTATTTT. Amino acids: CASSLVGSVGTDTQYF.